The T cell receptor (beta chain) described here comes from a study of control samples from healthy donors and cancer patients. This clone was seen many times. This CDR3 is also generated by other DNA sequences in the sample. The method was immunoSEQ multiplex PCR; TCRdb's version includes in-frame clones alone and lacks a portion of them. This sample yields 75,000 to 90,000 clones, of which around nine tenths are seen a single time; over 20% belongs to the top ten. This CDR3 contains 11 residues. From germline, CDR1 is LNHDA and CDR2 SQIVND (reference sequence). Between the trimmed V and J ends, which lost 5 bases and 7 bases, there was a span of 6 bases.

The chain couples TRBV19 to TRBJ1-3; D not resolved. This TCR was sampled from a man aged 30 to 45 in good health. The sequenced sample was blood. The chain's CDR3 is CASSGRNTIYF. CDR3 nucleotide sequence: TGTGCCAGTAGTGGGAGGAACACCATATATTTT.